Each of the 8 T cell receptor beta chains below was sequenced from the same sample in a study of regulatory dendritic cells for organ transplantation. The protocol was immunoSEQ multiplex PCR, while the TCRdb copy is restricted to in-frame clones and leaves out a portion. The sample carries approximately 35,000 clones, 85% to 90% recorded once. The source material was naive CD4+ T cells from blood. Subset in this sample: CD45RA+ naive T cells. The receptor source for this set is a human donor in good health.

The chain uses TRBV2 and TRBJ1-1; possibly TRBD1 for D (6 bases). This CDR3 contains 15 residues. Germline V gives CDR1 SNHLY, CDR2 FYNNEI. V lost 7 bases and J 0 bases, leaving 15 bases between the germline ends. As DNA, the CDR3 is TGTGCCAGCACCACGGGGACAACCATGAACACTGAAGCTTTCTTT. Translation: CASTTGTTMNTEAFF.

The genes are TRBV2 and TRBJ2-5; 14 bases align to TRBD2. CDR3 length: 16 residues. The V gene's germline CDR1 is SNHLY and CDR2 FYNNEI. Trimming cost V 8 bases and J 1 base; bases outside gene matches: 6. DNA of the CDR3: TGTGCCAGCGGAAGACTAGCGGGGGGGGCCCAAGAGACCCAGTACTTC. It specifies CASGRLAGGAQETQYF.

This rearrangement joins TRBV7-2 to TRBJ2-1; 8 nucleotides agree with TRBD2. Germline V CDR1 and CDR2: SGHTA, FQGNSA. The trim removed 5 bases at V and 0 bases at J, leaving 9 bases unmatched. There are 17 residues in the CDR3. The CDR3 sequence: CASSPGGAGSSYNEQFF. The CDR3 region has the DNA TGTGCCAGCAGCCCCGGGGGGGCGGGGAGCTCCTACAATGAGCAGTTCTTC. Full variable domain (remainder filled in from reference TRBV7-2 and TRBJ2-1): GAGVSQSPSNKVTEKGKDVELRCDPISGHTALYWYRQSLGQGLEFLIYFQGNSAPDKSGLPSDRFSAERTGGSVSTLTIQRTQQEDSAVYLCASSPGGAGSSYNEQFFGPGTRLTVL.

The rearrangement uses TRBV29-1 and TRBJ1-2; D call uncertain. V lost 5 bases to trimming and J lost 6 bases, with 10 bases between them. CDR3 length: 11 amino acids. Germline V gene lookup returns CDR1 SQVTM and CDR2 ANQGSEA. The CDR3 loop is CSVLSGDGYTF. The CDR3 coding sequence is TGCAGCGTTCTTTCTGGGGATGGCTACACCTTC.

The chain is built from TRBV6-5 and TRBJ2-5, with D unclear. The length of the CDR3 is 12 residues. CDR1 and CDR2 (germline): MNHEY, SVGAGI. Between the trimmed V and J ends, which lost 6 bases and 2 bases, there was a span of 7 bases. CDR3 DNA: TGTGCCAGCAGATCCCGACAAGAGACCCAGTACTTC. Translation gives CASRSRQETQYF.

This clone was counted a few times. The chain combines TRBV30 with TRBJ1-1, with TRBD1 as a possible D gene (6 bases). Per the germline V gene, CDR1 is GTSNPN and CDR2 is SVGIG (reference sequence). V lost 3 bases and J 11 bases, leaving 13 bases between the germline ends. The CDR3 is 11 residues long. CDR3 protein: CAWRGGLSAFF. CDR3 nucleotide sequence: TGTGCCTGGAGGGGGGGGCTTAGCGCTTTCTTT.

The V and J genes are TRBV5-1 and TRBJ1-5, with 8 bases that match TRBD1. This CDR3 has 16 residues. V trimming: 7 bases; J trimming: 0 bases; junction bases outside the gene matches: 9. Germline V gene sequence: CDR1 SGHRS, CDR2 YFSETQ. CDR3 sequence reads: CASSPRGLGSNQPQHF. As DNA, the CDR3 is TGCGCCAGCTCGCCCAGGGGGCTCGGTAGCAATCAGCCCCAGCATTTT.

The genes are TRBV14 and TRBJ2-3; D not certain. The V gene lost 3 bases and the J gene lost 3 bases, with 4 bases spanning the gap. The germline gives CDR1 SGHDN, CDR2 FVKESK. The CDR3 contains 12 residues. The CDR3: CASSQGTDTQYF. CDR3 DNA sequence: TGTGCCAGCAGCCAGGGGACAGATACGCAGTATTTT.